This T cell receptor beta chain was documented in a study of shared clonotypes between healthy human individuals. CDR1 and CDR2 from the germline V gene are SGHNT and YYREEE (reference sequence). V lost 4 bases and J lost 0, with 11 bases in between. There are 16 residues in the CDR3. The split of CD4+ cells yielded CD45RA+ naive and CD45RA-negative memory subsets. Study-level findings and limits: Sharing of clonotypes among donors was expected to vary with sequencing depth. The study drew on few donors, limiting represented genetic and exposure-history diversity.

Notes on this clone: The antigen is not known.

This table comes from immunoSEQ multiplex PCR, and its TCRdb copy is limited to in-frame clones, with some not included. The profile shows 2,500,000 or so clones, roughly 90% of them singletons. The chain uses TRBV5-4 and TRBJ2-6; tentative D call: TRBD2 (5 bases). The sample consisted of naive CD4+ T cells from PBMCs. Described subset: CD45RA+ positively selected. The source of this sequence is a young man in good health. Some clones in this sample may be carry-over from other donors' samples. CDR3 sequence reads: CASSQSAGSGANVLTF. CDR3 DNA: TGTGCCAGCAGCCAATCGGCGGGCTCTGGGGCCAACGTCCTGACTTTC.